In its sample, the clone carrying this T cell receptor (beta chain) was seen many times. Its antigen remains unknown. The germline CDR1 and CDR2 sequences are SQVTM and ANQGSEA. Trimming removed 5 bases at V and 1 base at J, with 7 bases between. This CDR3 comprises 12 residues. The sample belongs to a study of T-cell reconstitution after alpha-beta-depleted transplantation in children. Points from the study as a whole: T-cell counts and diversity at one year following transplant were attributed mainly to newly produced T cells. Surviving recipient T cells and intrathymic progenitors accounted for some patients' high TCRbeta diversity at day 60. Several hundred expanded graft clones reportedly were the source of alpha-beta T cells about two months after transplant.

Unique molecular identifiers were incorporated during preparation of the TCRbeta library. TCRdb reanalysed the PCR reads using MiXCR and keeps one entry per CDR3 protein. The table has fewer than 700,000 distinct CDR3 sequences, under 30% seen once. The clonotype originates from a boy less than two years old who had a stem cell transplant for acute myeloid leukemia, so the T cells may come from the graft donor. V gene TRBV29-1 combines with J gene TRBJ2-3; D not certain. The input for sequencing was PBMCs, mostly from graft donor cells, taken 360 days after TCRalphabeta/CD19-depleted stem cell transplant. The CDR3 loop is CSVIEGTDTQYF. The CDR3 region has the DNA TGCAGCGTTATAGAGGGCACAGATACGCAGTATTTT.